This T cell receptor (beta chain) originates from a study of blood T cell repertoires in COVID-19. Study members were between about 18 and 95 years old and lived in around 24 US regions. Recovered Cohort 3 donors showed two negative PCRs, clearance, or symptom resolution. The V and J ends lost 4 bases and 7 bases respectively, with 11 bases between them. CDR1 SGHNT and CDR2 YYREEE come from the germline V gene (reference sequence). The CDR3 contains 12 residues. The repertoire was sequenced with immunoSEQ multiplex PCR; TCRdb's copy has only in-frame clones and lacks some. The sample has about 330,000 clones, over 70% seen once; the top ten hold around 4.6%.

Material: PBMCs or T cells enriched from blood (not recorded which). The source is a man between 25 and 39 years old who had recovered from COVID-19. V and J are TRBV5-4 and TRBJ1-1; weak D call: TRBD1 (6 bases). The CDR3 reads CASSRKGGEAFF. The CDR3 DNA reads as TGTGCCAGCAGCCGAAAAGGGGGTGAAGCTTTCTTT.